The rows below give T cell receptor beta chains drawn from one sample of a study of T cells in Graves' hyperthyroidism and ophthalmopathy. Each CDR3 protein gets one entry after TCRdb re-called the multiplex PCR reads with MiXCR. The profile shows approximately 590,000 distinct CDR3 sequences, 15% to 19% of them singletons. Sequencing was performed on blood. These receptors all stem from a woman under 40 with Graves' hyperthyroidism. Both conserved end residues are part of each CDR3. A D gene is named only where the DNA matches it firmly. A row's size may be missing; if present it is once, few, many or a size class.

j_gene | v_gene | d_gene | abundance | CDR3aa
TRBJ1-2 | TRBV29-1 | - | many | CSVEVLTGRPGIYGYTF
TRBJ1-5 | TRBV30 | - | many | CAWSPRQVGVQPQHF
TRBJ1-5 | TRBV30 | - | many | CAWSAVGPQHF
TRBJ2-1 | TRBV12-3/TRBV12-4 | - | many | CASSLGSHNEQFF
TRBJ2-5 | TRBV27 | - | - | CASTEGGTQYF
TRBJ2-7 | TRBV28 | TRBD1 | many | CASTTMGGQGGYEQYF
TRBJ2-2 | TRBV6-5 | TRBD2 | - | CASSYSTAGVNTGELFF
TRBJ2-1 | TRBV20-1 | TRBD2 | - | CSANLAGANEQFF
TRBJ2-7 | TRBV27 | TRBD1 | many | CASSGQGVHEQYF
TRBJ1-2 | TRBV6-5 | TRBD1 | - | CASSYSGQTNYGYTF
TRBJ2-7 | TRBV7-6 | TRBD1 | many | CASSERTGHYEQYF
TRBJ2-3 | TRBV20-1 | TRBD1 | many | CSAPSGTGVTDTQYF
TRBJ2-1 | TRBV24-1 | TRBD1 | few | CATSDRTGNEQFF
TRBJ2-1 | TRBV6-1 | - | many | CASSESGSSNNEQFF
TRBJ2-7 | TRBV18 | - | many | CASSRQPGTLYEQYF
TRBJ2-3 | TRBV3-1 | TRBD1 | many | CASSQQGDTDTQYF
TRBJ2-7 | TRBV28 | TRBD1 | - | CASSLQGEHVYEQYF
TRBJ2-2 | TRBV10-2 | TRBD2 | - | CASSERPAGGLTGELFF
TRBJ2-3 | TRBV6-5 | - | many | CASSYEKAGSTDTQYF
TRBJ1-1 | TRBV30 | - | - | CAWSVRLTGTVNTEAFF
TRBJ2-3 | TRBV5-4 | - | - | CASSLEGADAQYF
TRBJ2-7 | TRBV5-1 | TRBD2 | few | CASSLAGASGRVYEQYF
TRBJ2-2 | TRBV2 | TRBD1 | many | CASKGQDIGELFF
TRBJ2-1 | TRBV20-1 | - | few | CSAATAYNEQFF
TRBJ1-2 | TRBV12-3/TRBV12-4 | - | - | CASSLGFYGYTF
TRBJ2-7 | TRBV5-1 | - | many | CASSYSIGGYEQYF
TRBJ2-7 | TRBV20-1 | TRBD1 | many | CSAWTGASYEQYF
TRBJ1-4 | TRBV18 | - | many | CASSPPPGRMGEKLFF
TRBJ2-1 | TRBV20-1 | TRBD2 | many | CSARVPAGVEQFF
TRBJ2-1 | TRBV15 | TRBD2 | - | CATSRDLAGGYNEQFF
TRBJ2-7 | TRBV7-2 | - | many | CASSPDDYYEQYF
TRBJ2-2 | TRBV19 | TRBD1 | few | CASSRRPGQTGFVTGELFF
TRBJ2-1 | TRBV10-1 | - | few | CAIIRDWGYNEQFF
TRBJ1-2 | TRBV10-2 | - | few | CASRDGPNYGYTF
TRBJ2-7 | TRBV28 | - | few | CASTKLGWSYEQYF
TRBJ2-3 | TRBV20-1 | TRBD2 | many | CSARETSGLTDTQYF
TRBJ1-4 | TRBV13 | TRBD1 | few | CASSQRTGLANEKLFF
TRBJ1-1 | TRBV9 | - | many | CASSVAQNTEAFF
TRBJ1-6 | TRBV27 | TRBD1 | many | CASSNDRDGYNSPLHF
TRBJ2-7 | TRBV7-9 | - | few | CASSLGGSGPTIRAYEQYF
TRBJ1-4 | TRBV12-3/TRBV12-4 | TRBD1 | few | CASSPGAGGGLNEKLFF
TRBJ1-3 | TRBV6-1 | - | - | CASTGSISGNTIYF
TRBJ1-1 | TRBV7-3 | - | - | CASPVGGDTEAFF
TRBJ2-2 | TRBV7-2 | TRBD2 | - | CASSLIPGLAGPNTGELFF
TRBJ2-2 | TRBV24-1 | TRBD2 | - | CATSERTSGNTGELFF
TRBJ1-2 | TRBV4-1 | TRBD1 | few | CASSQDRRTDRGYGYTF
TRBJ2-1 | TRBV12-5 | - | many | CASGSDTLYNEQFF
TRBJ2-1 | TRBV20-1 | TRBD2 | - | CSARRLAGGLEQFF
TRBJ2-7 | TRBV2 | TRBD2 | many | CASSTSFSGRNSYEQYF
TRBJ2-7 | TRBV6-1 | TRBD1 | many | CASRKYRGPTYEQYF
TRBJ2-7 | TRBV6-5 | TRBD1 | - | CASSYSSGGLLRAQIYEQYF
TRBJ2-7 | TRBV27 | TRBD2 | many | CASSSTPGLAEYEQYF
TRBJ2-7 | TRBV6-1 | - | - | CASMRLEQYF